The 10 T cell receptor beta chains below all came from one sample that was sequenced in a study of patients and donors after allogeneic stem cell transplantation. A single record per CDR3 protein comes from TCRdb applying MiXCR to the RT-PCR reads. The sample records around 150,000 distinct CDR3 sequences, 30% being singletons. Sample: blood, either unsorted or a sorted T cell fraction (not recorded which). All receptors come from a human donor who was either an allogeneic HSCT recipient or a stem cell or donor lymphocyte infusion donor (not recorded which). It is not recorded whose cells these are; they may come from a transplant donor.

The chain has TRBV7-9 and TRBJ1-5; possibly TRBD1 for D (5 bases). Between the trimmed V and J ends, which lost 4 bases and 4 bases, there was a span of 14 bases. CDR1 and CDR2 (germline): SEHNR, FQNEAQ (reference sequence). The CDR3 sequence is 15 residues long. The CDR3 DNA is TGTGCCAGCAGCTCCCAGGGCGGGGTGAATCAGCCCCAGCATTTT. Its translation: CASSSQGGVNQPQHF.

This clonotype was observed at least ten times. The chain combines TRBV12-3 or TRBV12-4 with TRBJ1-1; 12 positions agree with TRBD1. CDR3 size: 16 residues. Germline trimming cut 6 bases from V and 1 base from J; bases unmatched to any gene: 6. As DNA, the CDR3 is TGTGCCAGCAGCTCCGGGACAGGGGGCGCGAACACTGAAGCTTTCTTT. Protein product: CASSSGTGGANTEAFF.

The rearrangement uses TRBV12-3 or TRBV12-4 and TRBJ2-7; D perhaps matches TRBD1 (5 bases). This CDR3 has 12 amino acids. Trimming cost V 3 bases and J 9 bases, with 12 bases left between them. The CDR3 is CASSFDRSAQYF. DNA of the CDR3: TGTGCCAGCAGTTTTGACAGATCTGCGCAGTACTTC.

Ten or more counts support this clonotype. The chain joins TRBV6-4 to TRBJ1-1, with D perhaps TRBD1 (6 bases). The CDR3 has 13 amino acids. V gave up 8 bases and J gave up 0 bases, with 10 bases separating them. Germline CDR1 MRHNA, CDR2 SNTAGT. The CDR3 DNA sequence: TGTGCCAGCCGGGGGGCGCTGAACACTGAAGCTTTCTTT. Residues: CASRGALNTEAFF.

This clonotype was picked up one time. The genes are TRBV4-3 and TRBJ1-4; unclear D gene. The V gene's germline CDR1 is LGHNA and CDR2 YSLEER. The V and J ends lost 6 bases and 0 bases respectively, with 20 bases between them. This CDR3 is built from 18 residues. The CDR3 coding sequence is TGCGCCAGCAGTCCAACCTCTCAAGGCGTTGCAACTAATGAAAAACTGTTTTTT. It is translated as CASSPTSQGVATNEKLFF.

This sequence joins TRBV5-6 and TRBJ2-7; D is ambiguous. This CDR3 comprises 14 residues. The germline V gene encodes CDR1 SGHDT and CDR2 YYEEEE. V lost 0 bases to trimming and J lost 3 bases, with 10 bases between them. The CDR3 here is CASSLGVSHYEQYF. CDR3 DNA sequence: TGTGCCAGCAGCTTGGGCGTCAGCCACTACGAGCAGTACTTC.

The V gene is TRBV7-9, the J gene TRBJ1-4, with TRBD1 as a possible D gene (6 bases). Looked up from germline, CDR1 is SEHNR and CDR2 is FQNEAQ (reference sequence). The ends were cut back, 5 bases at V and 6 bases at J, with 22 bases in the middle. The CDR3 runs to 17 residues. The CDR3 spells CASSVWDTRFGYEKLFF. DNA for the CDR3: TGTGCCAGCAGCGTCTGGGACACCCGGTTCGGTTATGAAAAACTGTTTTTT.

This clonotype has only a few counts. CDR3 region: CATSRVPFGTDTQYF. The DNA of the CDR3 is TGTGCCACCAGCAGAGTTCCTTTTGGCACAGATACGCAGTATTTT. The rearrangement joins TRBV15 to TRBJ2-3; no clear D gene. Germline CDR1 LNHNV, CDR2 YYDKDF (reference sequence). Deletions cut 1 base from V and 1 base from J, with 9 bases between. This CDR3 region has 15 residues.

This chain connects TRBV11-2 to TRBJ2-1; 7 bases are shared with TRBD2. The V segment lost 0 bases and the J segment 4 bases; nucleotides outside the gene matches: 6. The CDR3 consists of 16 residues. Germline values: CDR1 SGHAT, CDR2 FQNNGV. The CDR3 sequence: CASSLDLAGPYNEQFF. The CDR3 DNA follows: TGTGCCAGCAGCTTAGATTTAGCGGGCCCTTACAATGAGCAGTTCTTC.

This clonotype has a handful of counts. The chain links TRBV7-8 to TRBJ2-5; the match to TRBD2 covers 11 bases. Germline V lookup: CDR1 SGHVS, CDR2 FQNEAQ. V lost 5 bases, J lost 1 base, and 3 bases stayed unmatched. This CDR3 has 15 residues. Written as DNA, the CDR3 is TGTGCCAGCAGCCCGGGACTAGCGGTCCAAGAGACCCAGTACTTC. Translating gives CASSPGLAVQETQYF.